One sample yielded the 27 T cell receptor beta chains listed below, sequenced in a study of T cells after somatic rescue of genetic block. Here immunoSEQ multiplex PCR was the method, and the copy in TCRdb shows in-frame clones only, minus some. Of about 67,000 clones in the sample, approximately 90% were seen once. Sequenced sample: peripheral blood mononuclear cells (PBMCs). The source is a man aged 40-49 years.

The CDR3 DNA reads as TGTGCCAGCAGTTACGGGGTCGGGGCTTTCTTT. This translates into CASSYGVGAFF. The V and J genes are TRBV6-5 and TRBJ1-1; D gene ambiguous. Trimming cost V 2 bases and J 11 bases, with 9 bases left between them. In germline, CDR1 is MNHEY, CDR2 SVGAGI. The CDR3 contains 11 residues.

This clone was found once. The sample holds other DNA sequences that translate to the same CDR3. The chain has TRBV9 and TRBJ1-3; D may be TRBD1 (5 bases). The CDR3 is 15 residues long. V shed 0 bases and J shed 2 bases, with 9 bases lying between them. Germline V gene lookup returns CDR1 SGDLS and CDR2 YYNGEE. CDR3 bases: TGTGCCAGCAGCGTAGCTCCAGGGACTGGAAACACCATATATTTT. This encodes CASSVAPGTGNTIYF.

The rearrangement links TRBV6-5 to TRBJ2-5, with D perhaps TRBD2 (5 bases). The CDR3 contains 13 residues. Trimming removed 5 bases from V and 2 bases from J, with 9 bases in between. CDR1 MNHEY and CDR2 SVGAGI come from the germline V gene. The CDR3 region is CASSPLGQETQYF. The CDR3 DNA sequence: TGTGCCAGCAGTCCACTAGGGCAAGAGACCCAGTACTTC.

This chain links TRBV7-9 with TRBJ2-1; D remains unclear. Germline CDR1 is SEHNR and CDR2 is FQNEAQ (reference sequence). Trimming left V 3 bases short and J 1 base short, with 10 bases between. This CDR3 contains 15 residues. CDR3 loop: CASSLGSLSYNEQFF. The CDR3 DNA is TGTGCCAGCAGCTTGGGCAGTTTGTCCTACAATGAGCAGTTCTTC.

This chain uses TRBV18 with TRBJ2-7, with D possibly matching TRBD2 (5 bases). Trimming left V 2 bases short and J 7 bases short, with 15 bases between. This CDR3 is 14 amino acids long. Germline CDR1 is KGHSH and CDR2 is LQKENI. CDR3 sequence reads: CASSPFDGVTEQYF. In DNA, the CDR3 is TGTGCCAGCTCACCATTCGACGGGGTCACGGAGCAGTACTTC. Supplemented by reference TRBV18 and TRBJ2-7, the full variable domain reads NAGVMQNPRHLVRRRGQEARLRCSPMKGHSHVYWYRQLPEEGLKFMVYLQKENIIDESGMPKERFSAEFPKEGPSILRIQQVVRGDSAAYFCASSPFDGVTEQYFGPGTRLTVT.

V gene TRBV6-5 combines with J gene TRBJ1-5; TRBD1 is a possible D gene (6 bases). Deletions cut 7 bases from V and 6 bases from J, with 16 bases between. Germline V lookup: CDR1 MNHEY, CDR2 SVGAGI. This CDR3 is built from 14 residues. Written as DNA, the CDR3 is TGTGCCAGCACCCCATTCGGGGGGGCTCAGCCCCAGCATTTT. Protein product: CASTPFGGAQPQHF.

CDR3 nucleotide sequence: TGTGCCAGCAGCTTAGCGGCTATGGGCACAGATACGCAGTATTTT. Translated: CASSLAAMGTDTQYF. The J gene is TRBJ2-3, the V gene TRBV7-2; D remains unclear. Germline V gene lookup returns CDR1 SGHTA and CDR2 FQGNSA. Trimming took 0 bases from V and 1 from J, leaving 8 bases between them. This CDR3 is built from 15 residues.

This chain uses TRBV5-4 with TRBJ1-1, with a possible D match to TRBD1 (6 bases). The CDR3 runs 15 residues. Deletions cut 2 bases from V and 4 bases from J, with 15 bases between. Germline V gene lookup returns CDR1 SGHNT and CDR2 YYREEE (reference sequence). CDR3 coding DNA: TGTGCCAGCAGCTTCTCAGGGGCAAGGGCCACTGAAGCTTTCTTT. It encodes CASSFSGARATEAFF.

This clone is a singleton in its sample. The rearrangement links TRBV9 to TRBJ2-7; D is uncertain. V shed 0 bases and J shed 0 bases, with 10 bases lying between them. Germline CDR1 is SGDLS and CDR2 is YYNGEE. The CDR3 length is 15 residues. The CDR3 DNA reads as TGTGCCAGCAGCGTAGGCGGCGAAAGCTCCTACGAGCAGTACTTC. As protein: CASSVGGESSYEQYF.

The chain is built from TRBV5-1 and TRBJ2-5; 10 nucleotides agree with TRBD2. The J segment lost 2 bases and the V segment lost 4 bases, leaving 5 bases of the junction unmatched. The CDR3 runs 15 residues. The germline V gene has CDR1 SGHRS and CDR2 YFSETQ. In DNA form, the CDR3 reads TGCGCCAGCAGCCCGGGACTAGCGACACAAGAGACCCAGTACTTC. Protein: CASSPGLATQETQYF.

This chain connects TRBV4-2 to TRBJ2-1; tentatively, D is TRBD2 (7 bases). V lost 4 bases to trimming and J lost 2 bases, with 18 bases between them. Germline assignment: CDR1 LGHNA and CDR2 YNFKEQ. This CDR3 spans 17 amino acids. The CDR3 DNA follows: TGTGCCAGCAGCCCGTCGATGGGGGGGGCCACCTACAATGAGCAGTTCTTC. This gives the protein CASSPSMGGATYNEQFF.

The chain carries TRBV27 and TRBJ1-6; D is undetermined. The V and J ends lost 4 bases and 6 bases respectively, with 4 bases between them. The CDR3 extends over 12 amino acids. Germline V gives CDR1 MNHEY, CDR2 SMNVEV (reference sequence). For the CDR3, the DNA is TGTGCCAGCAGTTCTACTAATTCACCCCTCCACTTT. Its protein is CASSSTNSPLHF.

The V gene is TRBV11-2, the J gene TRBJ2-5, with no clear D. The germline V gene encodes CDR1 SGHAT and CDR2 FQNNGV. Trimming shortened V by 1 base and J by 2 bases, and 8 bases separated the two germline ends. This CDR3 is built from 14 residues. CDR3 sequence (DNA): TGTGCCAGCAGCTTAGTCGTAGGTCAAGAGACCCAGTACTTC. Amino acids: CASSLVVGQETQYF. The complete variable domain, with remaining parts taken from reference TRBV11-2 and TRBJ2-5, reads EAGVAQSPRYKIIEKRQSVAFWCNPISGHATLYWYQQILGQGPKLLIQFQNNGVVDDSQLPKDRFSAERLKGVDSTLKIQPAKLEDSAVYLCASSLVVGQETQYFGPGTRLLVL.

This clone occurred a few times. The rearrangement uses TRBV7-2 and TRBJ2-3; D gene unclear. The CDR3 totals 12 residues. V was pared by 4 bases and J by 12 bases, with 14 bases between. Germline V gives CDR1 SGHTA, CDR2 FQGNSA. CDR3 protein: CASSSQRSIQYF. CDR3 nucleotides: TGTGCCAGCAGCTCACAGCGATCGATTCAGTATTTT.

The rearrangement links TRBV4-3 to TRBJ1-1; TRBD1 is a possible D gene (5 bases). This CDR3 region has 16 residues. V lost 4 bases to trimming and J lost 5 bases, with 20 bases between them. CDR1 and CDR2 from the germline V gene are LGHNA and YSLEER. DNA of the CDR3: TGCGCCAGCAGCCCCTCACGTGGGGGGGGAGGGACTGAAGCTTTCTTT. This codes for CASSPSRGGGGTEAFF.

The rearrangement uses TRBV18 and TRBJ2-2; D is ambiguous. CDR3 length equals 14 residues. Germline V lookup: CDR1 KGHSH, CDR2 LQKENI. Trimming left V 0 bases short and J 1 base short, with 3 bases between. The CDR3 region is CASSPPGNTGELFF. CDR3 coding DNA: TGTGCCAGCTCACCACCAGGGAACACCGGGGAGCTGTTTTTT.

This clone was seen a handful of times. The chain uses TRBV11-2 and TRBJ2-2; D unclear. Germline V gives CDR1 SGHAT, CDR2 FQNNGV. The CDR3 extends over 12 amino acids. Between the trimmed V and J ends, which lost 0 bases and 8 bases, there was a span of 4 bases. The CDR3 nucleotides are TGTGCCAGCAGCTTAGAGAGGGGGGAGCTGTTTTTT. Its protein is CASSLERGELFF.

The chain carries TRBV5-1 and TRBJ2-7; 10 nucleotides agree with TRBD1. Looked up from germline, CDR1 is SGHRS and CDR2 is YFSETQ. The CDR3 has 14 amino acids. J was trimmed by 0 bases and V by 8 bases; bases with no gene match: 5. The CDR3 protein is CASTDRGSSYEQYF. CDR3 DNA sequence: TGCGCCAGTACGGACAGGGGGAGCTCCTACGAGCAGTACTTC.

The chain uses TRBV10-3 and TRBJ2-3; either TRBD1 or TRBD2 may fit D (5 bases each). Germline V gene lookup returns CDR1 ENHRY and CDR2 SYGVKD. This CDR3 region has 14 residues. V dropped 0 bases and J dropped 3 bases, with 7 bases sitting between them. This CDR3 is CAISESGTTDTQYF. Here the CDR3 DNA reads TGTGCCATCAGTGAGTCAGGGACGACAGATACGCAGTATTTT.

This chain connects TRBV7-2 to TRBJ1-1; 9 bases are shared with TRBD1. With 3 bases clipped from V and 4 bases from J, the junction kept 9 bases outside the gene matches. This CDR3 region has 16 residues. The germline CDR1 and CDR2 sequences are SGHTA and FQGNSA. The DNA of the CDR3 is TGTGCCAGCAGCTTGTACACCGGGACAGGGCGCACTGAAGCTTTCTTT. This codes for CASSLYTGTGRTEAFF.

This clone was seen only once. The chain uses TRBV13 and TRBJ1-2; 7 positions match TRBD1. The CDR3 has 15 residues. J gave up 4 bases and V 5 bases, and 10 bases lay outside the gene matches. CDR1 is PRHDT, CDR2 FYEKMQ, per germline (reference sequence). The CDR3 coding sequence is TGTGCCAGCAGCAACTTGCTCGAGGGGGCCTATGGCTACACCTTC. Translating gives CASSNLLEGAYGYTF. Full variable domain (outside the CDR3, taken from reference TRBV13 and TRBJ1-2): AAGVIQSPRHLIKEKRETATLKCYPIPRHDTVYWYQQGPGQDPQFLISFYEKMQSDKGSIPDRFSAQQFSDYHSELNMSSLELGDSALYFCASSNLLEGAYGYTFGSGTRLTVV.

The rearrangement uses TRBV25-1 and TRBJ2-5; the match to TRBD2 covers 10 bases. This CDR3 spans 17 amino acids. Germline V gives CDR1 MGHDK, CDR2 SYGVNS. V lost 2 bases, J lost 4 bases, and 10 bases stayed unmatched. This CDR3 reads CASSERKVAGGRETQYF. CDR3 nucleotide sequence: TGTGCCAGCAGTGAAAGGAAGGTAGCGGGGGGTAGAGAGACCCAGTACTTC. Together with reference TRBV25-1 and TRBJ2-5, the CDR3 gives the full variable domain: EADIYQTPRYLVIGTGKKITLECSQTMGHDKMYWYQQDPGMELHLIHYSYGVNSTEKGDLSSESTVSRIRTEHFPLTLESARPSHTSQYLCASSERKVAGGRETQYFGPGTRLLVL.

This chain connects TRBV25-1 to TRBJ2-2, with TRBD2 matching 14 bases. J gave up 6 bases and V 5 bases, and 5 bases lay outside the gene matches. The CDR3 extends over 16 amino acids. Germline V gene sequence: CDR1 MGHDK, CDR2 SYGVNS. The CDR3 coding sequence is TGTGCCAGCAGTTTGACTAGCGGGAGGGCGGCCGGGGAGCTGTTTTTT. Translated: CASSLTSGRAAGELFF.

The chain has TRBV5-4 and TRBJ1-2, with 9 positions matching TRBD1. Germline CDR1 reads SGHNT; CDR2 reads YYREEE (reference sequence). CDR3 size: 13 residues. With V trimmed by 5 bases and J by 4 bases, 3 bases remained unmatched. As DNA, the CDR3 is TGTGCCAGCAGACCACAGGGGGCCTATGGCTACACCTTC. As protein: CASRPQGAYGYTF.

V gene TRBV5-1 combines with J gene TRBJ1-6; TRBD1 aligns across 9 bases. The CDR3 loop spans 16 amino acids. The V gene end was trimmed by 2 bases and the J gene end by 7 bases; junction bases not matched to a gene: 7. Germline loops: CDR1 SGHRS, CDR2 YFSETQ. The CDR3 nucleotides read TGCGCCAGCAGCTTCAACGCCGGGACAGGGAATTCACCCCTCCACTTT. Residues: CASSFNAGTGNSPLHF.

Written as DNA, the CDR3 is TGCGCCAGCAGCCACGGAGGAAACACCATATATTTT. It is translated as CASSHGGNTIYF. The chain has TRBV4-1 and TRBJ1-3; D gene unclear. The CDR3 contains 12 residues. Trimming removed 3 bases at V and 4 bases at J, with 4 bases between. Germline CDR1 is MGHRA and CDR2 is YSYEKL.

J is TRBJ2-7 and V is TRBV28; D gene uncertain. The V end was cut by 2 bases, the J end by 5 bases, with 10 bases between. This CDR3 comprises 13 residues. From germline, CDR1 is MDHEN and CDR2 SYDVKM. CDR3 bases: TGTGCCAGCAGTTTAAGGCTCTTGCACGAGCAGTACTTC. As protein: CASSLRLLHEQYF.